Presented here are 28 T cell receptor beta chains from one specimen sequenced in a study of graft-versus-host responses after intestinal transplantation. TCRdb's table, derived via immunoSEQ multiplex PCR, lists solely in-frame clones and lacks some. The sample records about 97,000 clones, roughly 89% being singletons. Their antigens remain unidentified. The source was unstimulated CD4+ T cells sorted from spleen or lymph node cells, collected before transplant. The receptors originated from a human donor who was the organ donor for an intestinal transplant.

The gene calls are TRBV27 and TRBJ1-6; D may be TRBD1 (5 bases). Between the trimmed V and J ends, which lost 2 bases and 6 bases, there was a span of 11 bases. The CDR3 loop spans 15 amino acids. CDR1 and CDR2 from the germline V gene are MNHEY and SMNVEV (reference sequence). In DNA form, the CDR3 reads TGTGCCAGCAGTTTAGCGCCGGGGGGTAATTCACCCCTCCACTTT. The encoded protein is CASSLAPGGNSPLHF.

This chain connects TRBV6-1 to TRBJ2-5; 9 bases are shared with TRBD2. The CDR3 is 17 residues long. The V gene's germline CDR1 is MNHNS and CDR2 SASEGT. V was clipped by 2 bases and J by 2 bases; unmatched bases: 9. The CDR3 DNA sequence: TGTGCCAGCAGTGAAATCGTGTGGACTAGCGATCAAGAGACCCAGTACTTC. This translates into CASSEIVWTSDQETQYF.

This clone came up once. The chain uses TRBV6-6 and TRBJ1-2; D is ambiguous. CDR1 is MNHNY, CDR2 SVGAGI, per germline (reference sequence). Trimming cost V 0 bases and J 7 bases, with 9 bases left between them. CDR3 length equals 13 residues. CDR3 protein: CASSYSTSFGYTF. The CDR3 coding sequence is TGTGCCAGCAGTTACTCGACTAGTTTTGGCTACACCTTC.

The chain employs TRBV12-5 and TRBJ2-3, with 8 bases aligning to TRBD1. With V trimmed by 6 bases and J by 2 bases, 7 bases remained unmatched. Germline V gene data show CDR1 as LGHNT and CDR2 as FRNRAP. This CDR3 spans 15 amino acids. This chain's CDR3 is CASGPWDRSTDTQYF. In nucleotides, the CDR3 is TGTGCTAGTGGCCCCTGGGACAGGTCCACAGATACGCAGTATTTT.

The CDR3 DNA is TGTGCCAGCAGCTTAATAGCTGAGACCCAGTACTTC. Its translation: CASSLIAETQYF. The J gene is TRBJ2-5, the V gene TRBV5-5; D gene unclear. CDR1 SGHKS and CDR2 YYEKEE come from the germline V gene (reference sequence). Trimming stripped 2 bases from V and 5 bases from J, with 7 bases between. The CDR3 runs 12 residues. Filled out from reference TRBV5-5 and TRBJ2-5, the complete variable domain reads DAGVTQSPTHLIKTRGQQVTLRCSPISGHKSVSWYQQVLGQGPQFIFQYYEKEERGRGNFPDRFSARQFPNYSSELNVNALLLGDSALYLCASSLIAETQYFGPGTRLLVL.

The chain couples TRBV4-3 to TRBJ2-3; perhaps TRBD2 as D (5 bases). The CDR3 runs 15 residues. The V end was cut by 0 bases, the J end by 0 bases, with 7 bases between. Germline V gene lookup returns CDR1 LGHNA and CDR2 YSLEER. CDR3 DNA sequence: TGCGCCAGCAGCCAAGAGCGGACTAGCACAGATACGCAGTATTTT. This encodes CASSQERTSTDTQYF.

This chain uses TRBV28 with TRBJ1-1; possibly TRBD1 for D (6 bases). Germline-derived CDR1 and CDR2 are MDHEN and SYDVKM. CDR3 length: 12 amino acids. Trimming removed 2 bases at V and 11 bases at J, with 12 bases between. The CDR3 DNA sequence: TGTGCCAGCAGTTTACAGGGGCATCAGGCTTTCTTT. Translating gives CASSLQGHQAFF.

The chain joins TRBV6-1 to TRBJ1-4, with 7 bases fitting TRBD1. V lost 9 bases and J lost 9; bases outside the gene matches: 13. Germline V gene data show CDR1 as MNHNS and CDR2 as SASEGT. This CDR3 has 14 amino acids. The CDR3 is CASLPRTGEKKLFF. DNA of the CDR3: TGTGCCAGTCTACCTAGGACAGGAGAAAAAAAACTGTTTTTT.

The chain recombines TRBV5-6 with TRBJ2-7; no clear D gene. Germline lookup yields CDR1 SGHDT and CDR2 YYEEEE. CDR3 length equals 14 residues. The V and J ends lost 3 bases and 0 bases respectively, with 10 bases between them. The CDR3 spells CASSSSFYSYEQYF. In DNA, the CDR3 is TGTGCCAGCAGCTCCAGTTTTTACTCCTACGAGCAGTACTTC.

The CDR3: CASSEDGDRAFF. As DNA, the CDR3 is TGTGCCAGCAGTGAAGATGGAGATCGGGCTTTCTTT. This chain links TRBV6-1 with TRBJ1-1, with unresolved D. Trimming cost V 1 base and J 11 bases, with 11 bases left between them. The V gene's germline CDR1 is MNHNS and CDR2 SASEGT. The length of the CDR3 is 12 residues.

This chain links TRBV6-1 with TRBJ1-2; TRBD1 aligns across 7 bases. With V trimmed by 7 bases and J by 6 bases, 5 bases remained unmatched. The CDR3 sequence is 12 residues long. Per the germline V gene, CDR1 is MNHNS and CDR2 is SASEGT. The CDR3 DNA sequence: TGTGCCAGCATGGAAGGGGGCCATGGCTACACCTTC. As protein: CASMEGGHGYTF.

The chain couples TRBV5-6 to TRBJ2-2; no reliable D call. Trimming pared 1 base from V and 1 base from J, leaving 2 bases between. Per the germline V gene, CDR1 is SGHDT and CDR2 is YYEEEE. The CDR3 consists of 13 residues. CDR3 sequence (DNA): TGTGCCAGCAGCTTGCTGAACACCGGGGAGCTGTTTTTT. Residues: CASSLLNTGELFF.

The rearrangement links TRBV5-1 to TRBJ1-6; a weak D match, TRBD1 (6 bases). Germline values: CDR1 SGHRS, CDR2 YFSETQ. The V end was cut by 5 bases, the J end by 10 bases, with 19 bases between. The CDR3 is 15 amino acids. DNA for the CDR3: TGCGCCAGCAGGACCCAGGCAGGGGTCAACTCACCCCTCCACTTT. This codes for CASRTQAGVNSPLHF.

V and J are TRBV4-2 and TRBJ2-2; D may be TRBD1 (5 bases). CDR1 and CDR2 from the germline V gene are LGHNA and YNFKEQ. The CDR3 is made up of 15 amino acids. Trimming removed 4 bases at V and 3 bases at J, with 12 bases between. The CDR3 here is CASSRQTDYTGELFF. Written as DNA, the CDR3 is TGTGCCAGCAGCCGCCAGACAGACTACACCGGGGAGCTGTTTTTT.

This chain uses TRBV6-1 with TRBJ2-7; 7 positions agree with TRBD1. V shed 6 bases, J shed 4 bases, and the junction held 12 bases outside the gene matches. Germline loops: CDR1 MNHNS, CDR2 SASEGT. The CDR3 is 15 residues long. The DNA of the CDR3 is TGTGCCAGCAGCCCCGGCCAGGGGGTATGGTACGAGCAGTACTTC. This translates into CASSPGQGVWYEQYF.

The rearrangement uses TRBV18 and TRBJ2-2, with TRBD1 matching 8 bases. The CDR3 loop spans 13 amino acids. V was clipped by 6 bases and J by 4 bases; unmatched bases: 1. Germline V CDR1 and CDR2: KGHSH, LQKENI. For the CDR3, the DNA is TGTGCCAGCTCCGACAGGGGCACCGGGGAGCTGTTTTTT. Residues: CASSDRGTGELFF.

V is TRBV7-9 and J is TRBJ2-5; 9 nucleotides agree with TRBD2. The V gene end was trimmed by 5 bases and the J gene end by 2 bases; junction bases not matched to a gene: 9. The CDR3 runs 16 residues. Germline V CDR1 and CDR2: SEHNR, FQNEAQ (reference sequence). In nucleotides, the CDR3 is TGTGCCAGCAGCCGGAATAGCGGGGGCCCTCAAGAGACCCAGTACTTC. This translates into CASSRNSGGPQETQYF.

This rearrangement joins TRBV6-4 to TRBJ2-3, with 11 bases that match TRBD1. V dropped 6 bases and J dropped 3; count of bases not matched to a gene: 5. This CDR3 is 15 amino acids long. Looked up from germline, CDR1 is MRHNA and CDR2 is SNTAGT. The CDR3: CASRAGTGGTDTQYF. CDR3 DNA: TGTGCCAGCAGAGCCGGGACAGGGGGTACAGATACGCAGTATTTT.

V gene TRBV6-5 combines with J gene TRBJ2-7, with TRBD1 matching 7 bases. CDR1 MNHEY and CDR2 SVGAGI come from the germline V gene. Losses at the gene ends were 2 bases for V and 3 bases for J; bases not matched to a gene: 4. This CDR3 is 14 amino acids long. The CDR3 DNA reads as TGTGCCAGCAGTTACGACAGGGCCAACTACGAGCAGTACTTC. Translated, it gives CASSYDRANYEQYF.

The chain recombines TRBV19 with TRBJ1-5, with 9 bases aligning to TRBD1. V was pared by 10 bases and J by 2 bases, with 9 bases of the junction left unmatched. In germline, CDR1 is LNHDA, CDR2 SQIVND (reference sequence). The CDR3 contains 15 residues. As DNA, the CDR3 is TGTGCCACGAGCGAACAGGGGGCGGGCAATCAGCCCCAGCATTTT. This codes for CATSEQGAGNQPQHF.

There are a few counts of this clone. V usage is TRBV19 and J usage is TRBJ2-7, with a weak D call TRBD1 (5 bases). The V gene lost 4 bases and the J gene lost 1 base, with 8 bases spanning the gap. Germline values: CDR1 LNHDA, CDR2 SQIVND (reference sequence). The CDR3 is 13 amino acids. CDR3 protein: CASSRQISYEQYF. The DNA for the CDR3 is TGTGCCAGTAGTAGACAGATTTCCTACGAGCAGTACTTC.

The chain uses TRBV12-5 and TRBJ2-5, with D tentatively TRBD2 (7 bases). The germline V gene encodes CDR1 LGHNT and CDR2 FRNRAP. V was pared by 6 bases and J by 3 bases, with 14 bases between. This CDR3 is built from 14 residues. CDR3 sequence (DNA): TGTGCTAGTGGGGCCGGGGGGCAGAAAGAGACCCAGTACTTC. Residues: CASGAGGQKETQYF.

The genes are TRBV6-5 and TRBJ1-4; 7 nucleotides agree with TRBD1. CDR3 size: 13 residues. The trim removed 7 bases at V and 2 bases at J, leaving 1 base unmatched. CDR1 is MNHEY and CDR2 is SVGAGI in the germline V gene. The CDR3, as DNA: TGTGCCAGCAAACAGGGGACTAATGAAAAACTGTTTTTT. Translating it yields CASKQGTNEKLFF.

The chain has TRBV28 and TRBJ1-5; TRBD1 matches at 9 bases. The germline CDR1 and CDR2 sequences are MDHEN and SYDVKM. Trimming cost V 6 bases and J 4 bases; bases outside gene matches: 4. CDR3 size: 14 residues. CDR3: CASRTGTGNQPQHF. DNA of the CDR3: TGTGCCAGCAGGACCGGGACAGGGAATCAGCCCCAGCATTTT.

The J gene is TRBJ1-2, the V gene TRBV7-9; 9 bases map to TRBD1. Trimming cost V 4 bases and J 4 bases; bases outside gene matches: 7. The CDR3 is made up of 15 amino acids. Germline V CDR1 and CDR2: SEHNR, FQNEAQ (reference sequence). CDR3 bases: TGTGCCAGCAGCTCACAGGGGGCGGTGGGCTATGGCTACACCTTC. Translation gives CASSSQGAVGYGYTF.

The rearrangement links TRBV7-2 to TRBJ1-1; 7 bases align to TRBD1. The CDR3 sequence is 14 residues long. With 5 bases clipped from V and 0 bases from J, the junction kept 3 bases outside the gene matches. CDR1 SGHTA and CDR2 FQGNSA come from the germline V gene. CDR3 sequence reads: CASSQGQMNTEAFF. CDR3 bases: TGTGCCAGCAGCCAGGGACAGATGAACACTGAAGCTTTCTTT.

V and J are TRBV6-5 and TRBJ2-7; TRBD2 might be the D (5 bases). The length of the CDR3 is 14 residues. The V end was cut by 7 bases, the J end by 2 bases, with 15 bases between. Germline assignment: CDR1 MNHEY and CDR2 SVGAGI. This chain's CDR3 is CASTRSGLPYEQYF. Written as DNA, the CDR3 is TGTGCCAGCACCAGGTCCGGACTTCCCTACGAGCAGTACTTC.

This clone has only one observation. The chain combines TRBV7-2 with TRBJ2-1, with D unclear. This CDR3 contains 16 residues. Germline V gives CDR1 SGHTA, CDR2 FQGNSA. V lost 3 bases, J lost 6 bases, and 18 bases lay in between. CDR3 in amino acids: CASSFGVWVLRNEQFF. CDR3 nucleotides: TGTGCCAGCAGCTTTGGAGTTTGGGTCCTACGCAATGAGCAGTTCTTC.